One and the same sample provided the 19 T cell receptor beta chains below, sequenced in a study of blood T cell repertoires in COVID-19. The method was immunoSEQ multiplex PCR; TCRdb's version includes in-frame clones alone and lacks a portion of them. The profile shows over 130,000 clones, around four fifths of them singletons. The material sequenced was peripheral blood. The source is a woman at least 80 years old with acute or convalescent COVID-19.

The sample holds one count of this clone. The chain combines TRBV2 with TRBJ2-3, with TRBD2 matching over 7 bases. The CDR3 runs to 17 residues. The V gene's germline CDR1 is SNHLY and CDR2 FYNNEI. The junction had 15 bases not matched to a gene; V was cut back by 7 bases and J by 2 bases. CDR3 coding DNA: TGTGCCAGCACCCCGATCCTGAGACTAGCTGACACAGATACGCAGTATTTT. It encodes CASTPILRLADTDTQYF.

J is TRBJ1-3 and V is TRBV28; the D gene is possibly TRBD1 (6 bases). With 2 bases removed from V and 0 bases from J, the gap between germline ends came to 14 bases. Germline V gene data show CDR1 as MDHEN and CDR2 as SYDVKM. The CDR3 has 17 residues. The chain's CDR3 is CASSLGKTGDSGNTIYF. DNA for the CDR3: TGTGCCAGCAGTTTAGGCAAGACAGGAGACTCTGGAAACACCATATATTTT.

The chain carries TRBV28 and TRBJ1-5, with 9 bases matching TRBD1. The V segment lost 2 bases and the J segment 7 bases; nucleotides outside the gene matches: 9. The CDR3 has 16 amino acids. CDR1 MDHEN and CDR2 SYDVKM come from the germline V gene. The CDR3 DNA is TGTGCCAGCAGTTTACGAACAGGGGGCCTTCAGCAGCCCCAGCATTTT. It yields the protein CASSLRTGGLQQPQHF.

This clone appeared a single time. The chain links TRBV5-1 to TRBJ2-1; no clear D gene. The CDR3 has 14 amino acids. CDR1 SGHRS and CDR2 YFSETQ come from the germline V gene. V lost 3 bases and J lost 0, with 7 bases in between. Here the CDR3 reads CASSSRSSYNEQFF. CDR3 nucleotide sequence: TGCGCCAGCAGCTCCCGGAGCTCCTACAATGAGCAGTTCTTC.

This clone has a handful of counts. The V gene is TRBV2, the J gene TRBJ1-5; tentative D call: TRBD1 (5 bases). Germline lookup yields CDR1 SNHLY and CDR2 FYNNEI. V gave up 7 bases and J gave up 3 bases, with 10 bases separating them. CDR3 size: 13 residues. CDR3 sequence reads: CASNQGHNQPQHF. As DNA, the CDR3 is TGTGCCAGCAACCAGGGCCACAATCAGCCCCAGCATTTT. Filled out from reference TRBV2 and TRBJ1-5, the complete variable domain reads EPEVTQTPSHQVTQMGQEVILRCVPISNHLYFYWYRQILGQKVEFLVSFYNNEISEKSEIFDDQFSVERPDGSNFTLKIRSTKLEDSAMYFCASNQGHNQPQHFGDGTRLSIL.

The chain combines TRBV28 with TRBJ2-7; TRBD1 matches at 9 bases. The CDR3 spans 19 residues. With 1 base clipped from V and 4 bases from J, the junction kept 17 bases outside the gene matches. Germline-derived CDR1 and CDR2 are MDHEN and SYDVKM. The CDR3, as DNA: TGTGCCAGCAGTTTATATTATCCGACAGGGGGTCAAATCTGGTACGAGCAGTACTTC. Its translation is CASSLYYPTGGQIWYEQYF.

Here the CDR3 reads CASSQVLYGTGGNTF. The DNA of the CDR3 is TGTGCCAGCAGCCAAGTCCTCTATGGGACAGGGGGGAACACCTTC. The chain carries TRBV4-2 and TRBJ1-2, with 11 bases aligning to TRBD1. The ends lost 1 base at V and 12 bases at J; junction bases unmatched: 10. The germline V gene encodes CDR1 LGHNA and CDR2 YNFKEQ. The CDR3 contains 15 residues.

V is TRBV18 and J is TRBJ2-6, with 10 bases lining up with TRBD1. Per the germline V gene, CDR1 is KGHSH and CDR2 is LQKENI. The CDR3 is 20 amino acids. V trimming: 2 bases; J trimming: 4 bases; junction bases outside the gene matches: 14. DNA for the CDR3: TGTGCCAGCTCACCATTGGGCCCCGGGACAGGGGCGTCAGGGGCCAACGTCCTGACTTTC. Translated, it gives CASSPLGPGTGASGANVLTF. Full variable domain (rest looked up from reference TRBV18 and TRBJ2-6): NAGVMQNPRHLVRRRGQEARLRCSPMKGHSHVYWYRQLPEEGLKFMVYLQKENIIDESGMPKERFSAEFPKEGPSILRIQQVVRGDSAAYFCASSPLGPGTGASGANVLTFGAGSRLTVL.

The chain uses TRBV5-4 and TRBJ2-1; D might be TRBD2 (5 bases). This CDR3 spans 16 amino acids. Per the germline V gene, CDR1 is SGHNT and CDR2 is YYREEE (reference sequence). Trimming left V 0 bases short and J 2 bases short, with 12 bases between. The CDR3 spells CASSLGAPGTYNEQFF. CDR3 nucleotide sequence: TGTGCCAGCAGCTTGGGGGCCCCCGGGACCTACAATGAGCAGTTCTTC. The full variable domain, completed using reference TRBV5-4 and TRBJ2-1, is ETGVTQSPTHLIKTRGQQVTLRCSSQSGHNTVSWYQQALGQGPQFIFQYYREEENGRGNFPPRFSGLQFPNYSSELNVNALELDDSALYLCASSLGAPGTYNEQFFGPGTRLTVL.

This chain uses TRBV12-3 or TRBV12-4 with TRBJ2-3; unclear D gene. The CDR3 is 12 residues long. V was shortened by 8 bases and J by 2 bases, with 8 bases between the two germline ends. The chain's CDR3 is CASSLYTDTQYF. The CDR3 DNA reads TGTGCCAGCTCCCTATACACAGATACGCAGTATTTT.

In DNA, the CDR3 is TGTGCCAGCAGCCCGGGACTAGCGGGTTGGGAGGATACGCAGTATTTT. Translated: CASSPGLAGWEDTQYF. This sequence joins TRBV11-3 and TRBJ2-3; 12 bases agree with TRBD2. This CDR3 contains 16 residues. Per the germline V gene, CDR1 is SGHNT and CDR2 is YENEEA. J gave up 6 bases and V 5 bases, and 9 bases lay outside the gene matches.

V usage is TRBV28 and J usage is TRBJ2-2; 8 nucleotides match TRBD1. Germline lookup yields CDR1 MDHEN and CDR2 SYDVKM. CDR3 length: 16 amino acids. The V segment lost 6 bases and the J segment 4 bases; nucleotides outside the gene matches: 10. Here the CDR3 reads CASRRDRRRSTGELFF. In DNA, the CDR3 is TGTGCCAGCAGAAGGGACAGGCGTCGGTCCACCGGGGAGCTGTTTTTT.

The CDR3 coding sequence is TGTGCCAGCAGCATGGGGACAGGCCCTACCTACGAGCAGTACTTC. Translation gives CASSMGTGPTYEQYF. This chain joins TRBV7-7 and TRBJ2-7, with 8 bases identical to TRBD1. The CDR3 sequence is 15 residues long. V was pared by 5 bases and J by 2 bases, with 8 bases of the junction left unmatched. From germline, CDR1 is SSHAT and CDR2 FNYEAQ (reference sequence).

CDR3 sequence: CASSQWGRGQTEAFF. In DNA, the CDR3 is TGTGCCAGCAGCCAATGGGGCAGGGGGCAGACTGAAGCTTTCTTT. The genes are TRBV3-1 (or the pseudogene TRBV3-2) and TRBJ1-1, with 8 bases matching TRBD1. V shed 2 bases and J 5 bases; nucleotides not matched to a gene: 7. Germline assignment: CDR1 LGHDT and CDR2 YNNKEL (reference sequence). This CDR3 region has 15 residues.

The J gene is TRBJ2-3, the V gene TRBV2; the match to TRBD1 covers 8 bases. The germline V gene encodes CDR1 SNHLY and CDR2 FYNNEI. With V trimmed by 7 bases and J by 2 bases, 8 bases remained unmatched. This CDR3 spans 15 amino acids. In DNA, the CDR3 is TGTGCCAGCACGCCGGGACAGGTTTTCACAGATACGCAGTATTTT. It is translated as CASTPGQVFTDTQYF.

The chain couples TRBV2 to TRBJ1-1; 8 bases are shared with TRBD1. J lost 5 bases, V lost 3 bases, and 11 bases had no gene match. Germline CDR1 and CDR2: SNHLY and FYNNEI. This CDR3 comprises 16 residues. CDR3 DNA: TGTGCCAGCAGTGAGATCTCTCGACAGGGGAGTACTGAAGCTTTCTTT. It yields the protein CASSEISRQGSTEAFF.

The chain carries TRBV19 and TRBJ1-5; 9 nucleotides align to TRBD1. With 5 bases clipped from V and 2 bases from J, the junction kept 1 base outside the gene matches. The germline V gene encodes CDR1 LNHDA and CDR2 SQIVND (reference sequence). The length of the CDR3 is 14 residues. The CDR3 spells CASSRDRGNQPQHF. The CDR3 nucleotides are TGTGCCAGTAGTCGGGACAGGGGCAATCAGCCCCAGCATTTT.

The genes are TRBV7-9 and TRBJ2-2, with 9 bases lining up with TRBD2. Germline V gene data show CDR1 as SEHNR and CDR2 as FQNEAQ (reference sequence). The CDR3 contains 19 residues. J was trimmed by 0 bases and V by 8 bases; bases with no gene match: 16. This chain's CDR3 is CASHKRRLAGPANTGELFF. The CDR3 bases are TGTGCCAGCCATAAACGGCGGCTAGCGGGACCCGCGAACACCGGGGAGCTGTTTTTT. The full variable domain, its missing parts supplied by reference TRBV7-9 and TRBJ2-2, is DTGVSQNPRHKITKRGQNVTFRCDPISEHNRLYWYRQTLGQGPEFLTYFQNEAQLEKSRLLSDRFSAERPKGSFSTLEIQRTEQGDSAMYLCASHKRRLAGPANTGELFFGEGSRLTVL.

The V gene is TRBV27, the J gene TRBJ2-2; D is perhaps TRBD1 (6 bases). Per germline, CDR1 MNHEY and CDR2 SMNVEV (reference sequence). This CDR3 is built from 13 residues. Trimming removed 9 bases from V and 3 bases from J, with 11 bases in between. The CDR3 DNA reads as TGTGCCAGTACAGGGTGGGACACCGGGGAGCTGTTTTTT. It is translated as CASTGWDTGELFF.